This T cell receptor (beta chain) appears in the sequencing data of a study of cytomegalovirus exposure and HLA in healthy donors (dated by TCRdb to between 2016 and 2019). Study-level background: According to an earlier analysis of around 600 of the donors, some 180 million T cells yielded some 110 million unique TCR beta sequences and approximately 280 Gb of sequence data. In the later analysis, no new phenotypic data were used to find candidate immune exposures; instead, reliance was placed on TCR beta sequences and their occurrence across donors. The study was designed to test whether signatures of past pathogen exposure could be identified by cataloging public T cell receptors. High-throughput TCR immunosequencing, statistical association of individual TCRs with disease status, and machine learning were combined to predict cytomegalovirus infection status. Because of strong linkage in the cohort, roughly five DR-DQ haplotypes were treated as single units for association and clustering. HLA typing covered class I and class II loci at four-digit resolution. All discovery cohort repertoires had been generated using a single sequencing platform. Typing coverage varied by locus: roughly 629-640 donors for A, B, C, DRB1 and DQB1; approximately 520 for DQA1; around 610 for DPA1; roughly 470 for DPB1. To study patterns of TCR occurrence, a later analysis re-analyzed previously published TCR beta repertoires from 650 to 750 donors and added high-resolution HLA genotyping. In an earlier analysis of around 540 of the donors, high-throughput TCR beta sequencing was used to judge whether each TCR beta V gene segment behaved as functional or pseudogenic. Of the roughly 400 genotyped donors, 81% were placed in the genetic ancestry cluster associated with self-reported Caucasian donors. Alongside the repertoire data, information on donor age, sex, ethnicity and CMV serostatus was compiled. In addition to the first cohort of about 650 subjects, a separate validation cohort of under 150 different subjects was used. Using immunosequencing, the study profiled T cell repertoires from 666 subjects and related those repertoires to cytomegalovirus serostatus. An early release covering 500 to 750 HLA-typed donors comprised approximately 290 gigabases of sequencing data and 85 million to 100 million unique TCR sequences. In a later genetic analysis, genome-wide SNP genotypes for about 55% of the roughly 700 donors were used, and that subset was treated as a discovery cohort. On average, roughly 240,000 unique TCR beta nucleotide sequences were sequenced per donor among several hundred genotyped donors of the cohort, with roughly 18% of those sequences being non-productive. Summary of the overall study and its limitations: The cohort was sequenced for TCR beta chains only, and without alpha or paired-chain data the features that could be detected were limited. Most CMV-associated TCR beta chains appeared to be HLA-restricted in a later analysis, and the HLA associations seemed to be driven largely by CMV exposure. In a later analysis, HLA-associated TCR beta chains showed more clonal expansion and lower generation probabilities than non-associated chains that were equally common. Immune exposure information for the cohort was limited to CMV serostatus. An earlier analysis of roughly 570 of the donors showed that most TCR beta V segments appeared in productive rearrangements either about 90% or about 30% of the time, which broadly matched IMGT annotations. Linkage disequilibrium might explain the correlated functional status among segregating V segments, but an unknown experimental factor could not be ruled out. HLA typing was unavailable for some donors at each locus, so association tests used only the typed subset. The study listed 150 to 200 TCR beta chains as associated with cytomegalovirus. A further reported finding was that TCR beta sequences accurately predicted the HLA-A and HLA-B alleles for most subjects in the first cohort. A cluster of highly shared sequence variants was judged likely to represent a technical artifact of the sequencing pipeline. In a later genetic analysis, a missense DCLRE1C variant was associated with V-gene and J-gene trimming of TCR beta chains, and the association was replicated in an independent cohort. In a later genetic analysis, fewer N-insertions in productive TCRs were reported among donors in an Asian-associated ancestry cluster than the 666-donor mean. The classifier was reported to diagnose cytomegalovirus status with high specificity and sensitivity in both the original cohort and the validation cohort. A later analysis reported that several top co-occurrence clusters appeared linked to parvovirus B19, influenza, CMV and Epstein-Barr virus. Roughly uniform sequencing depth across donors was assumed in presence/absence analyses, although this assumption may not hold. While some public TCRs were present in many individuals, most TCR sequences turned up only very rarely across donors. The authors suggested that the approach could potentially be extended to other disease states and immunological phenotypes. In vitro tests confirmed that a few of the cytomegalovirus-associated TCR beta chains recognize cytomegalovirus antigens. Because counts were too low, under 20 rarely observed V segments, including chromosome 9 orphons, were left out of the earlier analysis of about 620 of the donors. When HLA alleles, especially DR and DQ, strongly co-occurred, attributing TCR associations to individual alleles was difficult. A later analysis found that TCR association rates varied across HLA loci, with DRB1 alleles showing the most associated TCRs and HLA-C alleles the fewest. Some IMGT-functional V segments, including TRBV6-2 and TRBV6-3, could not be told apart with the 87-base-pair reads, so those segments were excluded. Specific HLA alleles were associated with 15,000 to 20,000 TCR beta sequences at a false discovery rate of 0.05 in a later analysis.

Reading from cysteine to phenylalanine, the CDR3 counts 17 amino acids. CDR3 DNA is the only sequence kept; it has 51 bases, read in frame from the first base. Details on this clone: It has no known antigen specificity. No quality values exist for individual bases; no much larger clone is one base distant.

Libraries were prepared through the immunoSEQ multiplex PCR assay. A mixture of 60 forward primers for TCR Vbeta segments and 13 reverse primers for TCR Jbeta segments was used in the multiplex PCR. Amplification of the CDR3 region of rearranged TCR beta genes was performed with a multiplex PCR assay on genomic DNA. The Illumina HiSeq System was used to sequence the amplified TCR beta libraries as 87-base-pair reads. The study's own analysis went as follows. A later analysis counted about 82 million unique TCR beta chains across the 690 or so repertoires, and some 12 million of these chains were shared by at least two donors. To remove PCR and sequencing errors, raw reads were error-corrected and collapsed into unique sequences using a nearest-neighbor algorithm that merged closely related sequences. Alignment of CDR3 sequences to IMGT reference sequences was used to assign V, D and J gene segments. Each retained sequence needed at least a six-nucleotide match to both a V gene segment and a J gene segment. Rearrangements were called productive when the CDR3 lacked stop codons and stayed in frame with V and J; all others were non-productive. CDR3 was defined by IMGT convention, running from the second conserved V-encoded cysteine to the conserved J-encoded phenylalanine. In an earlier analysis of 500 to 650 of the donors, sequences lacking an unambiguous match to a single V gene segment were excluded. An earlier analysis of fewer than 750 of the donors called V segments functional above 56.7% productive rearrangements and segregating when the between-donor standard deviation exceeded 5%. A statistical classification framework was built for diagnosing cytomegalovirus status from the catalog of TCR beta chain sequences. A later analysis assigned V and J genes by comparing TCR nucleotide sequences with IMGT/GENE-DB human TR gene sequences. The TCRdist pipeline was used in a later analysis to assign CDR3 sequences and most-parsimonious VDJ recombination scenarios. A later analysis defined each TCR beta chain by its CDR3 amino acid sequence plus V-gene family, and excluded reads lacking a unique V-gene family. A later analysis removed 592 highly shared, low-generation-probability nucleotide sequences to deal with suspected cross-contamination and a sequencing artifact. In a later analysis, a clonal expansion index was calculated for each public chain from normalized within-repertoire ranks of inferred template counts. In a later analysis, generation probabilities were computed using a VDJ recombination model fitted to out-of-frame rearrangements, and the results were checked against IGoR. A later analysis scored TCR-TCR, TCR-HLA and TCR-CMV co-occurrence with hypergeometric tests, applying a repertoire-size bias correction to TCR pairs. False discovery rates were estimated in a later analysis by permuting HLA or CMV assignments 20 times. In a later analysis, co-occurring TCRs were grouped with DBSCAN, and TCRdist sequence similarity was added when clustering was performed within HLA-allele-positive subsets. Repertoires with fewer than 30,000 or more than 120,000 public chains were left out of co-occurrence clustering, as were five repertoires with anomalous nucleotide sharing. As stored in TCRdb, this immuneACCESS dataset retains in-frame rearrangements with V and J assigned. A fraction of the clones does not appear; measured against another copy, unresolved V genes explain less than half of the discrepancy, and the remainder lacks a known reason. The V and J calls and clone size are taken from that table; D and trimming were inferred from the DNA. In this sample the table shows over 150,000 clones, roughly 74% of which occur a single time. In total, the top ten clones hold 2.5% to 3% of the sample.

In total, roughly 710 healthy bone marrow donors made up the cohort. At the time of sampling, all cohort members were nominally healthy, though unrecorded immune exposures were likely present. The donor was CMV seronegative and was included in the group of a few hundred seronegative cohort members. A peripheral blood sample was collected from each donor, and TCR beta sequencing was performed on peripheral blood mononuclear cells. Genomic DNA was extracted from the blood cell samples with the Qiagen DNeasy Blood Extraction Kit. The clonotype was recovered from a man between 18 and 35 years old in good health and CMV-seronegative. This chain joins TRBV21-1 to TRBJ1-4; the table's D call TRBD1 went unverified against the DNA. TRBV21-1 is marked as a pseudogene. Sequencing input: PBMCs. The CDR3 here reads CAGGRAGLTGGQRKLFF. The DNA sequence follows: TGTGCCGGCGGACGGGCGGGATTGACAGGGGGCCAGAGAAAACTGTTTTTT.